This T cell receptor beta chain was recovered during a study of cytomegalovirus exposure and HLA in healthy donors. Germline CDR1 is MGHRA and CDR2 is YSYEKL. This CDR3 comprises 13 residues. The V and J ends lost 3 bases and 3 bases, in that order; junction bases with no gene match: 2. The data were produced by immunoSEQ multiplex PCR, yet TCRdb's version contains in-frame clones alone and is incomplete. The table shows around 190,000 clones, with 85% occurring only once. This clone was detected a few times. This TCR came from a man aged 18 to 30 in good health and CMV-seropositive. The chain recombines TRBV4-1 with TRBJ2-7; 7 bases align to TRBD1. Sequenced material: PBMCs. The CDR3 DNA reads TGCGCCAGCAGCCAGACAGGGTTCTACGAGCAGTACTTC. Translated, it gives CASSQTGFYEQYF.